These 20 T cell receptor beta chains came from one sample sequenced in a study of Graves' ophthalmopathy and Graves' hyperthyroidism (dated by TCRdb to between 2017 and 2018). The instrument given in TCRdb is Illumina HiSeq 2000. For repertoire sequencing, TCR beta CDR3 regions were amplified from RNA transcripts. HTBI primers and the Qiagen OneStep RT-PCR kit were used in a first-round RT-PCR, which was followed by a second-round multiplex PCR, size selection and purification. TCRdb reworked the public reads: Q25 trimming with fastp, MiXCR clone assembly, productive beta chains retained. Merged by CDR3 protein, the rows form single entries marked with the most common genes and DNA. This sample has over a million distinct CDR3 sequences in its table, and about two fifths of those were observed once. Of the sample, approximately 10% is held by the ten largest clones. Specimen: peripheral blood or thyroid tissue (not recorded which). The receptors shown here come from an adult man with Graves' hyperthyroidism.

A few counts support this clonotype. The chain employs TRBV7-2 and TRBJ2-7; 8 bases fit TRBD2. This CDR3 comprises 14 residues. The ends lost 6 bases at V and 2 bases at J; junction bases unmatched: 6. In germline, CDR1 is SGHTA, CDR2 FQGNSA. The CDR3: CASSSTSATYEQYF. The CDR3 DNA sequence: TGTGCCAGCAGTTCGACTAGCGCGACCTACGAGCAGTACTTC.

This clonotype was counted at least ten times. V gene TRBV7-6 combines with J gene TRBJ1-2; 7 nucleotides line up with TRBD1. V was pared by 5 bases and J by 0 bases, with 6 bases of the junction left unmatched. From germline, CDR1 is SGHVS and CDR2 FNYEAQ. This CDR3 spans 15 amino acids. The CDR3 DNA reads as TGTGCCAGCAGCGCGGGACAGAAAGCTAACTATGGCTACACCTTC. Translated: CASSAGQKANYGYTF.

This clonotype was seen at least ten times. V is TRBV7-2 and J is TRBJ2-6; TRBD1 matches 12 bases. The CDR3 sequence is 17 residues long. Germline CDR1 and CDR2: SGHTA and FQGNSA. Trimming cost V 4 bases and J 1 base; bases outside gene matches: 2. CDR3 bases: TGTGCCAGCAGCTGGGACAGGGGGCTTTCTGGGGCCAACGTCCTGACTTTC. This encodes CASSWDRGLSGANVLTF.

CDR3: CATSAMGQQETQYF. Written as DNA, the CDR3 is TGTGCCACCAGCGCTATGGGACAGCAAGAGACCCAGTACTTC. V and J are TRBV24-1 and TRBJ2-5, with 7 positions matching TRBD1. CDR3 size: 14 residues. From germline, CDR1 is KGHDR and CDR2 SFDVKD. Trimming cost V 7 bases and J 2 bases; bases outside gene matches: 6.

There are many counts of this clonotype. The V and J genes are TRBV7-9 and TRBJ2-7; D not resolved. This CDR3 spans 12 amino acids. The germline gives CDR1 SEHNR, CDR2 FQNEAQ (reference sequence). V dropped 5 bases and J dropped 5 bases, with 10 bases sitting between them. CDR3 DNA sequence: TGTGCCAGCAGCCCTCCGCGTAACGAGCAGTACTTC. It codes for CASSPPRNEQYF.

This clonotype was seen at least ten times. The gene calls are TRBV13 and TRBJ2-5; tentative D call: TRBD1 (5 bases). Trimming stripped 1 base from V and 1 base from J, with 10 bases between. CDR3 length: 15 residues. The germline gives CDR1 PRHDT, CDR2 FYEKMQ (reference sequence). CDR3 residues: CASSLVGQAQETQYF. The CDR3 DNA follows: TGTGCCAGCAGCTTAGTGGGGCAGGCCCAAGAGACCCAGTACTTC. Together with reference TRBV13 and TRBJ2-5, the CDR3 gives the full variable domain: AAGVIQSPRHLIKEKRETATLKCYPIPRHDTVYWYQQGPGQDPQFLISFYEKMQSDKGSIPDRFSAQQFSDYHSELNMSSLELGDSALYFCASSLVGQAQETQYFGPGTRLLVL.

The chain employs TRBV4-3 and TRBJ1-3, with D possibly TRBD1 on 5 matching bases. The V gene lost 0 bases and the J gene lost 1 base, with 13 bases spanning the gap. Germline V gene sequence: CDR1 LGHNA, CDR2 YSLEER. The CDR3 has 17 residues. The CDR3 DNA reads TGCGCCAGCAGCCAAGAAGCAGGGCGATGGTCTGGAAACACCATATATTTT. Protein product: CASSQEAGRWSGNTIYF.

The V call is TRBV20-1, the J call TRBJ1-2, with 8 bases that match TRBD1. The CDR3 loop spans 13 amino acids. Looked up from germline, CDR1 is DFQATT and CDR2 is SNEGSKA (reference sequence). V shed 4 bases, J shed 6 bases, and the junction held 7 bases outside the gene matches. The CDR3 nucleotides are TGCAGTGCTACGTATACGGGACAGGATGGCTACACCTTC. This sequence encodes CSATYTGQDGYTF.

About this clonotype itself: This may arise from a read error, as a much more abundant clone is one base away. This chain joins TRBV11-2 and TRBJ2-7, with 7 bases aligning to TRBD1. J lost 2 bases, V lost 8 bases, and 6 bases had no gene match. The CDR3 sequence is 13 residues long. Per the germline V gene, CDR1 is SGHAT and CDR2 is FQNNGV. CDR3 residues: CASVPTGPYEQYF. CDR3 sequence (DNA): TGTGCCAGCGTCCCGACAGGGCCCTACGAGCAGTACTTC.

A note on this clonotype: Being one base from a much bigger clone, this may be a read error. This rearrangement joins TRBV7-9 to TRBJ1-1; possible D gene TRBD1, 5 bases. CDR3 length: 13 amino acids. The V gene's germline CDR1 is SEHNR and CDR2 FQNEAQ (reference sequence). V was trimmed by 6 bases and J by 4 bases, leaving 12 bases between them. In DNA, the CDR3 is TGTGCCAGCAGTCCACAGGTACGCACTGAAGCTTTCTTT. Its protein is CASSPQVRTEAFF. Full variable domain (remainder filled in from reference TRBV7-9 and TRBJ1-1): DTGVSQNPRHKITKRGQNVTFRCDPISEHNRLYWYRQTLGQGPEFLTYFQNEAQLEKSRLLSDRFSAERPKGSFSTLEIQRTEQGDSAMYLCASSPQVRTEAFFGQGTRLTVV.

At least ten counts were recorded for this clonotype. This rearrangement joins TRBV10-3 to TRBJ2-7; D is possibly TRBD2 (5 bases). V lost 5 bases and J 2 bases, leaving 19 bases between the germline ends. CDR1 ENHRY and CDR2 SYGVKD come from the germline V gene. The CDR3 covers 16 residues. CDR3 DNA: TGTGCCATCAGTCGCACCATGGTCGGGGTAACCTACGAGCAGTACTTC. Translated, it gives CAISRTMVGVTYEQYF.

CDR3 coding DNA: TGTGCCAGCAGTCCCCTAGACAGGGGAAGTTTGCCCGGGGAGCTGTTTTTT. Protein: CASSPLDRGSLPGELFF. The chain joins TRBV12-3 or TRBV12-4 to TRBJ2-2; 8 positions match TRBD1. The junction had 14 bases not matched to a gene; V was cut back by 5 bases and J by 6 bases. The CDR3 extends over 17 amino acids.

The chain combines TRBV5-1 with TRBJ1-6, with D possibly matching TRBD1 (5 bases). Germline CDR1 is SGHRS and CDR2 is YFSETQ. This CDR3 region has 17 residues. The V gene lost 0 bases and the J gene lost 10 bases, with 20 bases spanning the gap. The CDR3 spells CASSLAPGAESGSPLHF. DNA of the CDR3: TGCGCCAGCAGCTTGGCCCCCGGGGCGGAATCAGGCTCACCCCTCCACTTT.

A few counts support this clonotype. The genes are TRBV2 and TRBJ1-6; weak D call: TRBD1 (5 bases). The CDR3 sequence is 15 residues long. Germline V lookup: CDR1 SNHLY, CDR2 FYNNEI. Trimming removed 5 bases at V and 9 bases at J, with 17 bases between. The CDR3 loop is CASSPTTVSSSPLHF. In nucleotides, the CDR3 is TGTGCCAGCAGTCCCACGACAGTGAGCTCTTCACCCCTCCACTTT. The full variable domain, rest sourced from reference TRBV2 and TRBJ1-6, is EPEVTQTPSHQVTQMGQEVILRCVPISNHLYFYWYRQILGQKVEFLVSFYNNEISEKSEIFDDQFSVERPDGSNFTLKIRSTKLEDSAMYFCASSPTTVSSSPLHFGNGTRLTVT.

On this clonotype itself: A much larger clone differs from this one at a single base, so this may be a read error. The chain employs TRBV13 and TRBJ2-7, with D perhaps matching TRBD2 (6 bases). V was trimmed by 4 bases and J by 6 bases, leaving 10 bases between them. CDR3 size: 12 residues. The germline V gene has CDR1 PRHDT and CDR2 FYEKMQ (reference sequence). CDR3 sequence: CASSSRGIEQYF. DNA of the CDR3: TGTGCCAGCAGCTCCCGGGGGATCGAGCAGTACTTC.

In this sample, this clonotype turned up many times. This CDR3 reads CATSRSDRGSHEQYF. The CDR3 region has the DNA TGTGCCACCAGCAGGTCAGACAGGGGAAGTCACGAGCAGTACTTC. The V and J genes are TRBV15 and TRBJ2-7; 8 positions agree with TRBD1. The length of the CDR3 is 15 residues. The V gene end was trimmed by 3 bases and the J gene end by 5 bases; junction bases not matched to a gene: 9. Germline CDR1 reads LNHNV; CDR2 reads YYDKDF (reference sequence).

In its sample, this clonotype was seen a few times. The rearrangement links TRBV7-2 to TRBJ2-5; D is ambiguous. Trimming cost V 7 bases and J 5 bases, with 14 bases left between them. Germline assignment: CDR1 SGHTA and CDR2 FQGNSA. The CDR3 is made up of 13 amino acids. The CDR3 DNA is TGTGCCAGCATGCAGGCCGTTCTCGAGACCCAGTACTTC. This sequence encodes CASMQAVLETQYF. The whole variable domain, remainder taken from reference TRBV7-2 and TRBJ2-5, is GAGVSQSPSNKVTEKGKDVELRCDPISGHTALYWYRQSLGQGLEFLIYFQGNSAPDKSGLPSDRFSAERTGGSVSTLTIQRTQQEDSAVYLCASMQAVLETQYFGPGTRLLVL.

This clonotype appeared many times. V is TRBV7-2 and J is TRBJ2-7; 7 nucleotides match TRBD2. The CDR3 sequence is 17 residues long. Trimming took 1 base from V and 6 from J; bases not matched to a gene: 15. Per the germline V gene, CDR1 is SGHTA and CDR2 is FQGNSA. For the CDR3, the DNA is TGTGCCAGCAGCTTAGGGTTTACGGGAGGAAGTCCCGCCGAGCAGTACTTC. This sequence encodes CASSLGFTGGSPAEQYF.

The chain employs TRBV29-1 and TRBJ2-7, with a weak D call TRBD1 (6 bases). The V gene's germline CDR1 is SQVTM and CDR2 ANQGSEA. The CDR3 sequence is 11 residues long. The CDR3 nucleotides are TGCAGTCGCAGGGGTCTTTACGAGCAGTACTTC. It specifies CSRRGLYEQYF.

The table lists this clonotype with a few counts. The rearrangement uses TRBV6-1 and TRBJ2-2; the D gene is possibly TRBD2 (6 bases). The V end lost 1 base, the J end lost 5 bases, and 14 bases lay between the germline ends. Germline-derived CDR1 and CDR2 are MNHNS and SASEGT. CDR3 length equals 16 residues. The CDR3 region is CASSEGSGLVTGELFF. The CDR3 DNA reads TGTGCCAGCAGTGAAGGTTCGGGACTGGTAACCGGGGAGCTGTTTTTT.